These 17 T cell receptor beta chains share one sample of origin, sequenced in a study of cytomegalovirus exposure and HLA in healthy donors. Vbeta (60) and Jbeta (13) primers were used in the PCR. Method: immunoSEQ multiplex PCR; TCRdb's copy keeps in-frame clones and lacks some. The table includes about 110,000 clones, over 80% detected once. The source material was PBMCs. These receptors came from a man in his forties or fifties in good health and CMV-seronegative.

J is TRBJ2-1 and V is TRBV7-7, with D perhaps matching TRBD1 (6 bases). Germline V lookup: CDR1 SSHAT, CDR2 FNYEAQ (reference sequence). The V end was cut by 10 bases, the J end by 8 bases, with 21 bases between. The CDR3 covers 14 residues. The CDR3 protein is CATGETGRVDEQFF. The CDR3 bases are TGTGCCACCGGCGAGACAGGACGGGTGGATGAGCAGTTCTTC.

The chain combines TRBV9 with TRBJ1-4; 7 nucleotides align to TRBD1. The V and J ends lost 4 bases and 4 bases, in that order; junction bases with no gene match: 10. The CDR3 spans 16 residues. CDR1 and CDR2 (germline): SGDLS, YYNGEE. CDR3 sequence reads: CASSPTPGQFNEKLFF. The CDR3 nucleotides read TGTGCCAGCAGCCCAACACCGGGACAGTTTAATGAAAAACTGTTTTTT.

The chain employs TRBV19 and TRBJ1-4, with D unclear. Trimming left V 4 bases short and J 4 bases short, with 10 bases between. Germline loops: CDR1 LNHDA, CDR2 SQIVND (reference sequence). CDR3 length equals 14 residues. Written as DNA, the CDR3 is TGTGCCAGTAGTAGTCAGGAACTTAATGAAAAACTGTTTTTT. Amino acids: CASSSQELNEKLFF.

This chain uses TRBV19 with TRBJ1-1; 7 bases match TRBD1. Germline CDR1 is LNHDA and CDR2 is SQIVND (reference sequence). This CDR3 has 15 amino acids. J lost 2 bases, V lost 5 bases, and 8 bases had no gene match. The CDR3 here is CASSVTGTVNTEAFF. The CDR3 nucleotides are TGTGCCAGTAGTGTCACCGGGACAGTAAACACTGAAGCTTTCTTT.

This chain connects TRBV11-2 to TRBJ2-7; 9 nucleotides align to TRBD1. Germline loops: CDR1 SGHAT, CDR2 FQNNGV. With 1 base clipped from V and 7 bases from J, the junction kept 2 bases outside the gene matches. The length of the CDR3 is 13 residues. CDR3 in amino acids: CASSLGQGGEQYF. For the CDR3, the DNA is TGTGCCAGCAGCTTAGGACAGGGGGGTGAGCAGTACTTC.

The chain employs TRBV28 and TRBJ2-1; possible D gene TRBD1, 6 bases. The V gene lost 6 bases and the J gene lost 8 bases, with 14 bases spanning the gap. This CDR3 has 13 amino acids. From germline, CDR1 is MDHEN and CDR2 SYDVKM. The CDR3 reads CASRSQGYDEQFF. Here the CDR3 DNA reads TGTGCCAGCAGAAGTCAGGGGTACGATGAGCAGTTCTTC.

The V call is TRBV7-5, the J call TRBJ1-4; the table calls TRBD1, which could not be checked here. TRBV7-5 represents a pseudogene. This CDR3 comprises 24 residues. The CDR3 loop reads CVRSFLKRQGIFLSQDKTNEKLFF. The CDR3 bases are TGTGTCAGAAGCTTCCTTAAAAGACAGGGTATTTTCCTCTCGCAAGACAAAACTAATGAAAAACTGTTTTTT.

The sample holds one count of this clone. This rearrangement joins TRBV6-5 to TRBJ2-5; a weak D match, TRBD1 (6 bases). CDR1 and CDR2 (germline): MNHEY, SVGAGI. Trimming removed 2 bases from V and 6 bases from J, with 16 bases in between. The CDR3 is made up of 15 amino acids. The CDR3: CASSYGVGAGKTQYF. Written as DNA, the CDR3 is TGTGCCAGCAGTTACGGAGTGGGGGCAGGGAAGACCCAGTACTTC.

The V and J genes are TRBV9 and TRBJ1-1, with D tentatively TRBD1 (5 bases). The germline V gene has CDR1 SGDLS and CDR2 YYNGEE. V lost 2 bases, J lost 4 bases, and 9 bases lay in between. This CDR3 is built from 13 residues. The CDR3 spells CASSVHGGTEAFF. The CDR3 coding sequence is TGTGCCAGCAGCGTCCACGGGGGCACTGAAGCTTTCTTT. Based on the CDR3 plus reference TRBV9 and TRBJ1-1, the full variable domain is DSGVTQTPKHLITATGQRVTLRCSPRSGDLSVYWYQQSLDQGLQFLIQYYNGEERAKGNILERFSAQQFPDLHSELNLSSLELGDSALYFCASSVHGGTEAFFGQGTRLTVV.

CDR3 loop: CASSVGDSFNEKLFF. The CDR3 DNA reads TGTGCCAGCAGCGTAGGGGACAGCTTTAATGAAAAACTGTTTTTT. This rearrangement joins TRBV9 to TRBJ1-4, with 7 bases lining up with TRBD1. CDR1 is SGDLS, CDR2 YYNGEE, per germline. The CDR3 is made up of 15 amino acids. J lost 4 bases, V lost 0 bases, and 3 bases had no gene match.

The genes are TRBV4-2 and TRBJ2-7; possible D gene TRBD1, 6 bases. The CDR3 covers 15 residues. Deletions cut 0 bases from V and 2 bases from J, with 11 bases between. Germline lookup yields CDR1 LGHNA and CDR2 YNFKEQ. The CDR3 DNA reads as TGTGCCAGCAGCCAAGATAGAGGACAGACCTACGAGCAGTACTTC. Encoded protein: CASSQDRGQTYEQYF.

The genes are TRBV7-7 and TRBJ2-2; D is undetermined. Looked up from germline, CDR1 is SSHAT and CDR2 is FNYEAQ (reference sequence). The CDR3 contains 16 residues. Trimming stripped 5 bases from V and 1 base from J, with 14 bases between. CDR3 nucleotides: TGTGCCAGCAGCCCTTCTGAGGTTCTGAACACCGGGGAGCTGTTTTTT. Protein: CASSPSEVLNTGELFF. The complete variable domain, with remaining parts taken from reference TRBV7-7 and TRBJ2-2, reads GAGVSQSPRYKVTKRGQDVTLRCDPISSHATLYWYQQALGQGPEFLTYFNYEAQPDKSGLPSDRFSAERPEGSISTLTIQRTEQRDSAMYRCASSPSEVLNTGELFFGEGSRLTVL.

Comments on this clone: This same CDR3 is encoded by further DNA sequences in the sample. This sequence joins TRBV2 and TRBJ2-7, with a weak D call TRBD1 (6 bases). V lost 6 bases to trimming and J lost 3 bases, with 9 bases between them. There are 12 residues in the CDR3. CDR1 is SNHLY and CDR2 is FYNNEI in the germline V gene. This CDR3 is CASRADSYEQYF. The CDR3 nucleotides are TGTGCCAGCAGGGCGGACAGCTACGAGCAGTACTTC.

The V call is TRBV27, the J call TRBJ1-1; TRBD1 agrees at 10 bases. Losses at the gene ends were 3 bases for V and 1 base for J; bases not matched to a gene: 5. The CDR3 loop spans 16 amino acids. Germline V gene sequence: CDR1 MNHEY, CDR2 SMNVEV (reference sequence). As DNA, the CDR3 is TGTGCCAGCAGTTTTCTAGGACAGGGGGAGAACACTGAAGCTTTCTTT. It is translated as CASSFLGQGENTEAFF.

This clone was detected only once. This chain links TRBV21-1 with TRBJ1-4. TRBV21-1 is assigned pseudogene status. This CDR3 is built from 16 residues. CDR3 protein: CASSPGGANWGGKLFF. The CDR3 DNA reads TGTGCCAGCAGCCCCGGAGGGGCGAACTGGGGTGGAAAACTGTTTTTT.

This rearrangement joins TRBV5-1 to TRBJ2-7, with 14 bases identical to TRBD2. The CDR3 is made up of 17 amino acids. Germline trimming cut 4 bases from V and 5 bases from J; bases unmatched to any gene: 11. The germline gives CDR1 SGHRS, CDR2 YFSETQ. The CDR3 bases are TGCGCCAGCAGCCTCTCCCAGGGACTAGCGGGGGTGCACGAGCAGTACTTC. This sequence encodes CASSLSQGLAGVHEQYF. Full variable domain (outside the CDR3, taken from reference TRBV5-1 and TRBJ2-7): KAGVTQTPRYLIKTRGQQVTLSCSPISGHRSVSWYQQTPGQGLQFLFEYFSETQRNKGNFPGRFSGRQFSNSRSEMNVSTLELGDSALYLCASSLSQGLAGVHEQYFGPGTRLTVT.

This clone was counted between two and nine times. The chain combines TRBV29-1 with TRBJ2-7; 7 positions match TRBD1. Germline V gene sequence: CDR1 SQVTM, CDR2 ANQGSEA. The CDR3 contains 14 residues. J gave up 2 bases and V 2 bases, and 6 bases lay outside the gene matches. Here the CDR3 DNA reads TGCAGCGTTGAATCCGGGGACAGACCCTACGAGCAGTACTTC. Translation: CSVESGDRPYEQYF.